This T cell receptor (beta chain) was recovered during a study of shared clonotypes between healthy human individuals. Turning to the study itself: The people who gave samples were a couple of women and a few men aged 18 to 49.

Every contributor of samples was a Caucasian grown-up residing in Nashville, Tennessee. This clone was seen a single time. Using immunoSEQ multiplex PCR, the repertoire was profiled, and TCRdb retains in-frame clones only, with some absent. There are hundreds of thousands of clones in the sample; around 75% occur only once, and roughly 13% lies in the top ten. V lost 2 bases and J lost 5, with 15 bases in between. The CDR3 spans 15 residues. Germline V gene data show CDR1 as MNHNY and CDR2 as SVGAGI (reference sequence). Material for sequencing was PBMCs. This chain joins TRBV6-6 and TRBJ1-1; D might be TRBD1 (6 bases). The TCR was taken from a woman aged 40 to 49 in good health. Some clones in this sample may be carry-over from other donors' samples. The CDR3 DNA sequence: TGTGCCAGCAGTTACGCGTGGGGAGGGGGGACTGAAGCTTTCTTT. Its translation is CASSYAWGGGTEAFF.